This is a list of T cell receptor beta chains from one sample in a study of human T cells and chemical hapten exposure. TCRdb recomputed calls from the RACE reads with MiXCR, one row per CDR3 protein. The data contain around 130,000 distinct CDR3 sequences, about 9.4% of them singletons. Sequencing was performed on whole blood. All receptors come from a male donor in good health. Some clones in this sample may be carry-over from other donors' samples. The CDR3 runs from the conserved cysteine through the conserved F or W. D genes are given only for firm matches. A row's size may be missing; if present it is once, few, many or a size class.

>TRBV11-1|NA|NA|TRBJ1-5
CASSLGSDQPQHF
TGTGCCAGCAGCTTAGGCAGTGATCAGCCCCAGCATTTT
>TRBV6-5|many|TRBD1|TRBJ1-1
CASSENRQGAEAFF
TGTGCCAGCAGTGAAAACCGACAGGGAGCCGAAGCTTTCTTT
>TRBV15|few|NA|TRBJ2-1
CATRPGELDEQFF
TGTGCCACCCGGCCAGGGGAGTTGGATGAGCAGTTCTTC
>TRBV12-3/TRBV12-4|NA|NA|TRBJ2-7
CASSFITGGDEQYF
TGTGCCAGCAGTTTTATTACAGGGGGGGACGAGCAGTACTTC
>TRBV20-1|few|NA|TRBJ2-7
CSARDLEGEQYF
TGCAGTGCTAGAGATCTGGAGGGCGAGCAGTACTTC
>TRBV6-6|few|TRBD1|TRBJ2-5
CASSYSTGQFQETQYF
TGTGCCAGCAGTTACTCCACGGGACAGTTCCAAGAGACCCAGTACTTC
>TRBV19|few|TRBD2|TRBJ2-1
CASSMLAGGVNNEQFF
TGTGCCAGTAGTATGCTAGCGGGAGGTGTTAACAATGAGCAGTTCTTC
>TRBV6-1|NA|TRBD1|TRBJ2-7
CASAEPGQGTYEQYF
TGTGCCAGTGCGGAACCGGGACAGGGAACCTACGAGCAGTACTTC
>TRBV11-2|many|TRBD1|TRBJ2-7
CASRSTGGNEQYF
TGTGCCAGCAGATCGACAGGGGGCAACGAGCAGTACTTC
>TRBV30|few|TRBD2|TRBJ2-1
CAWNQGLADEGEQFF
TGTGCCTGGAACCAGGGACTAGCGGATGAGGGTGAGCAGTTCTTC
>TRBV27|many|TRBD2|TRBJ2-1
CASSQIGLAGLNEQFF
TGTGCCAGCAGCCAAATCGGACTAGCGGGACTCAATGAGCAGTTCTTC
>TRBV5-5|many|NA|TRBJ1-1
CASSHTGLPEAFF
TGTGCCAGCAGCCACACAGGGCTACCTGAAGCTTTCTTT
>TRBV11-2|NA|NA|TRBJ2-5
CASSPRTLQETQYF
TGTGCCAGCAGCCCTCGGACTTTACAAGAGACCCAGTACTTC
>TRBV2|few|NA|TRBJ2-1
CASSEKRDVERNEQFF
TGTGCCAGCAGTGAAAAACGGGACGTTGAGAGGAATGAGCAGTTCTTC
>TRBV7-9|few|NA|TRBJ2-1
CASSLAGEVGNEQFF
TGTGCCAGCAGCTTAGCGGGAGAGGTGGGCAATGAGCAGTTCTTC
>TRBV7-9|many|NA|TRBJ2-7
CASSNPGSYEQYF
TGTGCCAGCAGCAACCCAGGATCCTACGAGCAGTACTTC
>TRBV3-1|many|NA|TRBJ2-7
CASSQGTGVTPYEQYF
TGTGCCAGCAGCCAAGGTACGGGAGTAACCCCATACGAGCAGTACTTC
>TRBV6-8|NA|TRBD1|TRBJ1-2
CASSIVTGSYGYTF
TGTGCCAGCAGCATTGTGACAGGGAGCTATGGCTACACCTTC
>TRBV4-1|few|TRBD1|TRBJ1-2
CASSQGGGRGGYGYTF
TGCGCCAGCAGCCAAGGAGGGGGCAGGGGAGGGTATGGCTACACCTTC
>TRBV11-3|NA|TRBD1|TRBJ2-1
CASSLTGGLYNEQFF
TGTGCCAGCAGCTTAACAGGGGGCCTCTACAATGAGCAGTTCTTC
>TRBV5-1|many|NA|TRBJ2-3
CASSATDTQYF
TGCGCCAGCAGCGCCACAGATACGCAGTATTTT
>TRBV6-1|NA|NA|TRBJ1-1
CASSRIRDFAEAFF
TGTGCCAGCAGCAGAATAAGGGATTTCGCTGAAGCTTTCTTT
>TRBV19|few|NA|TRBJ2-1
CASSMYQSSYNEQFF
TGTGCCAGTAGTATGTATCAGTCTTCCTACAATGAGCAGTTCTTC
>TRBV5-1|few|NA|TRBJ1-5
CASSPDTGYQPQHF
TGCGCCAGCAGCCCCGATACGGGCTATCAGCCCCAGCATTTT
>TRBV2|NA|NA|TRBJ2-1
CASKVAGGYNEQFF
TGTGCCAGCAAGGTGGCAGGGGGGTACAATGAGCAGTTCTTC
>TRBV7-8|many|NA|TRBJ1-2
CASSLPRSPDSLNYGYTF
TGTGCCAGCAGCTTACCTCGGAGCCCCGACAGCCTTAACTATGGCTACACCTTC
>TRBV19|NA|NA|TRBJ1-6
CASSTTGSSYNSPLHF
TGTGCCAGTAGTACAACAGGGAGCTCCTATAATTCACCCCTCCACTTT
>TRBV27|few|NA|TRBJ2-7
CASIGSNYEQYF
TGTGCCAGCATAGGAAGTAACTACGAGCAGTACTTC
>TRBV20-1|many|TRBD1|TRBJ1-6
CSALTGVGSPLHF
TGCAGTGCGCTCACAGGGGTAGGGTCACCCCTCCACTTT
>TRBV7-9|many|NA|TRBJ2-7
CASSSRANTYEQYF
TGTGCCAGCAGCTCCCGGGCCAACACCTACGAGCAGTACTTC
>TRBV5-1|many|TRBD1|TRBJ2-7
CASSRPGQGSYEQYF
TGCGCCAGCAGCCGACCGGGACAGGGGTCCTACGAGCAGTACTTC
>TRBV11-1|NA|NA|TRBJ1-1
CASSLGGQAAAFF
TGTGCCAGCAGCTTAGGGGGGCAGGCGGCAGCTTTCTTT
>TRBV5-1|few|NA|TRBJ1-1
CASSKRGAMNTEAFF
TGCGCCAGCAGCAAGCGGGGGGCCATGAACACTGAAGCTTTCTTT
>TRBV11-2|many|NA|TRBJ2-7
CASSLEFAQAYEQYF
TGTGCCAGCAGCTTAGAATTCGCGCAGGCCTACGAGCAGTACTTC
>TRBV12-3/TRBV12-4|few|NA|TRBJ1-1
CASSWGPYTEAFF
TGTGCCAGCAGTTGGGGACCCTACACTGAAGCTTTCTTT
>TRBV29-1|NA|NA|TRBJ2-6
CSVEGSGANVLTF
TGCAGCGTTGAGGGCTCTGGGGCCAACGTCCTGACTTTC